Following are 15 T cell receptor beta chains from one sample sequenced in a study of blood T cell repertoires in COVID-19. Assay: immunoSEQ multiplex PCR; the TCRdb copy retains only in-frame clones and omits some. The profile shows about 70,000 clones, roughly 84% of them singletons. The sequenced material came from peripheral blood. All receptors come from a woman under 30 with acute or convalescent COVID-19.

The CDR3, as DNA: TGTGCCAGCAGCTTGGGGTTACTAGCGGGAGGCTTATCCTACAATGAGCAGTTCTTC. Translation gives CASSLGLLAGGLSYNEQFF. This sequence joins TRBV5-5 and TRBJ2-1; 12 nucleotides line up with TRBD2. Per the germline V gene, CDR1 is SGHKS and CDR2 is YYEKEE (reference sequence). V lost 0 bases, J lost 1 base, and 8 bases stayed unmatched. This CDR3 contains 19 residues.

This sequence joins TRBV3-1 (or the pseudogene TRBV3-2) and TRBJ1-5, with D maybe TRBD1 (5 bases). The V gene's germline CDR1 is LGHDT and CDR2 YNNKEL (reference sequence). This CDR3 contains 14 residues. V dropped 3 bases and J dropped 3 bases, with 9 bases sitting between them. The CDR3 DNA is TGTGCCAGCAGCCAGGGACTTCTCAATCAGCCCCAGCATTTT. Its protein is CASSQGLLNQPQHF.

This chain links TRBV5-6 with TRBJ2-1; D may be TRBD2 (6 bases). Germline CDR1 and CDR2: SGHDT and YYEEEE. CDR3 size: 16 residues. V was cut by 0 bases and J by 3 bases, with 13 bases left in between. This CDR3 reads CASSLAVGGGYNEQFF. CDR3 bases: TGTGCCAGCAGCTTGGCGGTGGGAGGAGGCTACAATGAGCAGTTCTTC.

The CDR3 nucleotides are TGTGCCAGCAGTGAGTACGGACAGGGGGCTCTAGCCAAAAACATTCAGTACTTC. Protein: CASSEYGQGALAKNIQYF. The chain carries TRBV6-1 and TRBJ2-4, with 11 bases aligning to TRBD1. This CDR3 comprises 18 residues. The germline gives CDR1 MNHNS, CDR2 SASEGT. J gave up 0 bases and V 3 bases, and 7 bases lay outside the gene matches.

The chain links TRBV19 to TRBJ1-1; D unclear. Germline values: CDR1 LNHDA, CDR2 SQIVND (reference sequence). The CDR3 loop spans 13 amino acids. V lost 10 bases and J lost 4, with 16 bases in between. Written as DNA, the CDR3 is TGTGCCACAGTCGAGGTTTTGGGCACTGAAGCTTTCTTT. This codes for CATVEVLGTEAFF.

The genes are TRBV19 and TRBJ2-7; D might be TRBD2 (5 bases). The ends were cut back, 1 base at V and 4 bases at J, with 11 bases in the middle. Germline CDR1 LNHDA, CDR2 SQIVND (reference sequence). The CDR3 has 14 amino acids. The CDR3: CASSIGGIQYEQYF. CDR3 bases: TGTGCCAGTAGTATAGGAGGGATCCAGTACGAGCAGTACTTC.

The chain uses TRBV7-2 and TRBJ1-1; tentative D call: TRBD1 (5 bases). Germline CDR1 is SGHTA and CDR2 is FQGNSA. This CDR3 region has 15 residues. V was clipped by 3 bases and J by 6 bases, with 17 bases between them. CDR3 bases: TGTGCCAGCAGCTTCGGAGCAGACAGTCGGGCTGAAGCTTTCTTT. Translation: CASSFGADSRAEAFF.

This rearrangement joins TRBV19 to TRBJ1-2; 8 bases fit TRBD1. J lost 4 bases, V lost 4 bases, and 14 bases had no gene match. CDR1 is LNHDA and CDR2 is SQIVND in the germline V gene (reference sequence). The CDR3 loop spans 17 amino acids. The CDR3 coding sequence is TGTGCCAGTAGTAGAACCTCCGGGACAGGATCTTCCTATGGCTACACCTTC. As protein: CASSRTSGTGSSYGYTF.

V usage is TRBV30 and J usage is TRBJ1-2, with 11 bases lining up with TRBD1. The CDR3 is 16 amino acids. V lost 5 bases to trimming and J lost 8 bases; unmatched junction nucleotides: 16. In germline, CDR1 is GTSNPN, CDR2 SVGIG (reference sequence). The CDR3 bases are TGTGCCTGGGAATTAAAGGGACAGGGGGGTACGCGCGGCTACACCTTC. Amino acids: CAWELKGQGGTRGYTF.

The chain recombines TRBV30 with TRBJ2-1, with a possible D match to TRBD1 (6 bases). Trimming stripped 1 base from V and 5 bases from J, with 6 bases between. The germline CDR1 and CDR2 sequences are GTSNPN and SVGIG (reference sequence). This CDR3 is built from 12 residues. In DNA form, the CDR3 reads TGTGCCTGGAGTGGACAGGACAATGAGCAGTTCTTC. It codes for CAWSGQDNEQFF.

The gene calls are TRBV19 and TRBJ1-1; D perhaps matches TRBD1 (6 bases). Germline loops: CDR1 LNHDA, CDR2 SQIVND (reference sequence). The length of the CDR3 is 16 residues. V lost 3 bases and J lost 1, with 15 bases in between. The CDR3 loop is CASSIGQGLRNTEAFF. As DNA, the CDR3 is TGTGCCAGTAGTATTGGTCAGGGGCTCAGGAACACTGAAGCTTTCTTT.

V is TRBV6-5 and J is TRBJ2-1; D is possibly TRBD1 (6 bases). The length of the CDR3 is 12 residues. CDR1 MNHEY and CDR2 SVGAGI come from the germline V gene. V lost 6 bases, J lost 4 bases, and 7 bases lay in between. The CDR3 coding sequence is TGTGCCAGCAGGACAGGATACAATGAGCAGTTCTTC. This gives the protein CASRTGYNEQFF.

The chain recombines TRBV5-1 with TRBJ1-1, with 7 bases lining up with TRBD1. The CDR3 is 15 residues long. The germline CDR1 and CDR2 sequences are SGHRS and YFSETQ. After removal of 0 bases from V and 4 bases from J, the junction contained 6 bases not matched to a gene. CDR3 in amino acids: CASSLATGEVTEAFF. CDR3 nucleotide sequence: TGCGCCAGCAGCTTGGCCACAGGGGAGGTCACTGAAGCTTTCTTT.

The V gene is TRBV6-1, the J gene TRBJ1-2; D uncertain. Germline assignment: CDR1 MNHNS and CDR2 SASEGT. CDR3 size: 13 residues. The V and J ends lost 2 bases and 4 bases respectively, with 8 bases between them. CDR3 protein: CASSETLAYGYTF. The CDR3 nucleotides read TGTGCCAGCAGTGAAACGTTGGCCTATGGCTACACCTTC.

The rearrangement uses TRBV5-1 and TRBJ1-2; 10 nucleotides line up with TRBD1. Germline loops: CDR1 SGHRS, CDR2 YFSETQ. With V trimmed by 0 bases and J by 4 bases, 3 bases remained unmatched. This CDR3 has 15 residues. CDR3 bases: TGCGCCAGCAGCTTGGAGGGACAGGGGCCCTATGGCTACACCTTC. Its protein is CASSLEGQGPYGYTF. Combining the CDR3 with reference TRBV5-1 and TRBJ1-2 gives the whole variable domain KAGVTQTPRYLIKTRGQQVTLSCSPISGHRSVSWYQQTPGQGLQFLFEYFSETQRNKGNFPGRFSGRQFSNSRSEMNVSTLELGDSALYLCASSLEGQGPYGYTFGSGTRLTVV.